These T cell receptor beta chains were read from a single sample in a study of blood T cell repertoires in COVID-19. Generated by immunoSEQ multiplex PCR, the TCRdb table keeps only in-frame clones and is missing some. The sample lists some 80,000 clones, roughly 76% occurring once. The source material was peripheral blood. The receptors were gathered from a woman older than 75 with active or convalescent COVID-19. Both conserved end residues are part of each CDR3. A D gene is named only where the DNA matches it firmly. Only some rows state a clone size, as once, few, many or a class for expanded clones.

D | J | V | size | DNA | CDR3
NA | TRBJ1-1 | TRBV3-1/TRBV3-2 | NA | TGTGCCAGCAGCCAAGATGCCAGTTTGGTTTTCTTT | CASSQDASLVFF
NA | TRBJ1-4 | TRBV28 | NA | TGTGCCAGCCTTGTGGGCGGGGCCGGGGCTAATGAAAAACTGTTTTTT | CASLVGGAGANEKLFF
NA | TRBJ2-2 | TRBV4-3 | NA | TGCGCCAGCAGCCCGGACAGTGTTTTCACCGGGGAGCTGTTTTTT | CASSPDSVFTGELFF
NA | TRBJ1-2 | TRBV11-2 | NA | TGTGCCAGCATTCCAGACAGTCCCTATGGCTACACCTTC | CASIPDSPYGYTF
NA | TRBJ2-7 | TRBV5-6 | medium-sized | TGTGCCAGCAGCTTGGGGGCGTCCGATGCCTACGAGCAGTACTTC | CASSLGASDAYEQYF
NA | TRBJ2-7 | TRBV10-3 | NA | TGTGCCATCAGTGAGTCGGAGGAGGGAGGCTACGAGCAGTACTTC | CAISESEEGGYEQYF
NA | TRBJ1-4 | TRBV4-3 | NA | TGCGCCAGCAGCCAAGATAGTCGGGTTTGGAATGAAAAACTGTTTTTT | CASSQDSRVWNEKLFF
NA | TRBJ2-7 | TRBV7-8 | NA | TGTGCCAGCAGCTCCTTCAGGAGTAAGGAGGTTTCGCGGAGCTACGAGCAGTACTTC | CASSSFRSKEVSRSYEQYF
NA | TRBJ2-2 | TRBV2 | NA | TGTGCCAGCAGTGTGGTCAGGGGTAATAGCGGGGAGCTGTTTTTT | CASSVVRGNSGELFF
TRBD1 | TRBJ1-2 | TRBV7-9 | NA | TGTGCCAGCAGCCGAAGTCAAACAGGGGGAGGGTATGGCTACACCTTC | CASSRSQTGGGYGYTF
TRBD1 | TRBJ1-1 | TRBV11-3 | NA | TGTGCCAGCAGCACCGGACAGGGGCTGGACTCTGAAGCTTTCTTT | CASSTGQGLDSEAFF
TRBD1 | TRBJ1-5 | TRBV2 | NA | TGTGCCACCGGACAGGGGAGAGGCCTGATCGGTCAGCCCCAGCATTTT | CATGQGRGLIGQPQHF
TRBD1 | TRBJ2-1 | TRBV25-1 | NA | TGTGCCAGCAGTGATAGTGCCGGGACAGGCGATGACAATGAGCAGTTCTTC | CASSDSAGTGDDNEQFF
NA | TRBJ2-3 | TRBV28 | few | TGTGCCAGCAGCCCATGGGGGGGGGCGGCAGATACGCAGTATTTT | CASSPWGGAADTQYF
NA | TRBJ1-5 | TRBV7-9 | NA | TGTGCCAGCAGCTTTGAGGAATTCAATCAGCCCCAGCATTTT | CASSFEEFNQPQHF
TRBD2 | TRBJ2-7 | TRBV14 | NA | TGTGCCAGCAGCCCGCGACTAGCCTCGTACGAGCAGTACTTC | CASSPRLASYEQYF
NA | TRBJ2-1 | TRBV7-2 | NA | TGTGCCACCAAGACGCCGGGACTCTACAATGAGCAGTTCTTC | CATKTPGLYNEQFF
TRBD2 | TRBJ2-2 | TRBV19 | NA | TGTGCCAGCCGGGGGGTCTTAAGGACCGGGGAGCTGTTTTTT | CASRGVLRTGELFF
NA | TRBJ1-3 | TRBV14 | NA | TGTGCCAGCAGCCCGATTGATCACGGGAGCTCTGGAAACACCATATATTTT | CASSPIDHGSSGNTIYF
NA | TRBJ1-1 | TRBV3-1/TRBV3-2 | NA | TGTGCCAGCAGCCAAGACTTCACTGGAGACACTGAAGCTTTCTTT | CASSQDFTGDTEAFF
NA | TRBJ1-2 | TRBV5-6 | NA | TGTGCCAGCAGCTTTGTGGCAGGGGGCTACACCTTC | CASSFVAGGYTF
TRBD2 | TRBJ2-3 | TRBV28 | NA | TGTGCCAGCACACTAGCGGGGGCCAGCACAGATACGCAGTATTTT | CASTLAGASTDTQYF
NA | TRBJ2-7 | TRBV11-3 | NA | TGTGCCAGCAGCTTAAACGGGTACGAGCAGTACTTC | CASSLNGYEQYF
TRBD1 | TRBJ2-2 | TRBV10-2 | NA | TGCGCCAGCAGTATCCCCCCGGGACAGGTCACCGGGGAGCTGTTTTTT | CASSIPPGQVTGELFF
TRBD2 | TRBJ2-1 | TRBV7-9 | NA | TGTGCCAGCAGCCAAGGACTAGTAAGCGATGAGCAGTTCTTC | CASSQGLVSDEQFF
NA | TRBJ2-1 | TRBV5-5 | NA | TGTGCCAGCACTGTGGTCTTGCGCTACAATGAGCAGTTCTTC | CASTVVLRYNEQFF
TRBD2 | TRBJ2-5 | TRBV6-1 | NA | TGTGCCAGCAGTGAAAGGGCTAGCGGGGGTCGGGAGACCCAGTACTTC | CASSERASGGRETQYF
TRBD1 | TRBJ1-1 | TRBV19 | once | TGTGCCAGTAGTAGTCAGGGGGACCCACTTGAAGCTTTCTTT | CASSSQGDPLEAFF
TRBD1 | TRBJ1-6 | TRBV27 | NA | TGTGCCAGCAGTCTTTCGGGACAGGTTCTTAATTCACCCCTCCACTTT | CASSLSGQVLNSPLHF
NA | TRBJ2-7 | TRBV7-9 | NA | TGTGCCAGCAGCTTCGGTAGTACTACCTACGAGCAGTACTTC | CASSFGSTTYEQYF
NA | TRBJ1-6 | TRBV7-2 | NA | TGTGCCAGCAGCTTAGAAGGGAGGGTCGGTTCACCCCTCCACTTT | CASSLEGRVGSPLHF
NA | TRBJ2-7 | TRBV11-3 | NA | TGTGCCAGCAGCTTAGGCGGGTTAGGGTCGCGCGAGCAGTACTTC | CASSLGGLGSREQYF
NA | TRBJ2-5 | TRBV20-1 | NA | TGCAGTGCTAGTGAGCAGGGATTGGGAGAGACCCAGTACTTC | CSASEQGLGETQYF
TRBD1 | TRBJ2-7 | TRBV28 | once | TGTGCCAGCAGCGTCCCGGGACAGGGTGTGGACGAGCAGTACTTC | CASSVPGQGVDEQYF
NA | TRBJ2-7 | TRBV6-2/TRBV6-3 | NA | TGTGCCAGCAGCGACGGCGGTCACGAGCAGTACTTC | CASSDGGHEQYF
NA | TRBJ2-1 | TRBV7-2 | NA | TGTGCCAGCAGCCCCCGGGCGGGTTCCTACAATGAGCAGTTCTTC | CASSPRAGSYNEQFF
TRBD1 | TRBJ2-1 | TRBV9 | once | TGTGCCAGCAGCGTAGATAGCAGGGGGTTTCCCGGGAATGAGCAGTTCTTC | CASSVDSRGFPGNEQFF
NA | TRBJ2-7 | TRBV6-5 | NA | TGTGCCAGCACCCGGAGCTACGAGCAGTACTTC | CASTRSYEQYF
TRBD1 | TRBJ2-7 | TRBV24-1 | NA | TGTGCCACCAGTCGACAGGGGGCATACGAGCAGTACTTC | CATSRQGAYEQYF
TRBD2 | TRBJ2-7 | TRBV4-2 | NA | TGTGCCAGCAGCCAAGAAGGTAGCGGGGGGCACTACGAGCAGTACTTC | CASSQEGSGGHYEQYF
TRBD1 | TRBJ2-2 | TRBV6-1 | once | TGTGCCAGCAGTGAAAGTGACAGGGGTTCCGGGGAGCTGTTTTTT | CASSESDRGSGELFF
TRBD2 | TRBJ2-2 | TRBV18 | few | TGTGCCAGCTCACCACCGGCTAGCGGGGGGGCGAACACCGGGGAGCTGTTTTTT | CASSPPASGGANTGELFF
TRBD1 | TRBJ1-1 | TRBV7-9 | once | TGTGCCAGCAGCGCATTGCAGGGGGCCCACACTGAAGCTTTCTTT | CASSALQGAHTEAFF
TRBD1 | TRBJ1-5 | TRBV28 | NA | TGTGCCAGCAGTTTGTCTAGATTCTGGACAGGGGAATTAGGGGGCAATCAGCCCCAGCATTTT | CASSLSRFWTGELGGNQPQHF
TRBD2 | TRBJ2-7 | TRBV6-2/TRBV6-3 | NA | TGTGCCAGCAGCCCACTAGCGGGGGTCTACGAGCAGTACTTC | CASSPLAGVYEQYF
NA | TRBJ1-2 | TRBV19 | NA | TGTGCCAGTAGAGTACAGGGTGACTATGGCTACACCTTC | CASRVQGDYGYTF
NA | TRBJ1-2 | TRBV5-4 | NA | TGTGCCAGCAGCTTTGGGCAGGGAGGCTACACCTTC | CASSFGQGGYTF
TRBD1 | TRBJ1-2 | TRBV9 | NA | TGTGCCAGCAGCGCCGGGACAGGGGGCCTAGGCTACACCTTC | CASSAGTGGLGYTF
TRBD2 | TRBJ2-3 | TRBV4-3 | NA | TGCGCCAGCAGCCAAGCCTCTAGCGGGGGGGCCACAGATACGCAGTATTTT | CASSQASSGGATDTQYF
NA | TRBJ1-2 | TRBV15 | few | TGTGCCACCAGCAGAGCAGGGGCGGACTATGGCTACACCTTC | CATSRAGADYGYTF
TRBD1 | TRBJ1-1 | TRBV12-3/TRBV12-4 | NA | TGTGCCAGCAGATTACAGGGGGCAACGAGGGCTTTCTTT | CASRLQGATRAFF
TRBD1 | TRBJ2-2 | TRBV28 | NA | TGTGCCAGCAGTTTCAGGGACAGGGGCACCGGGGAGCTGTTTTTT | CASSFRDRGTGELFF
TRBD2 | TRBJ2-1 | TRBV6-4 | NA | TGTGCCAGCAGTGTTAGCGGGGGGGCGAGGGAGCAGTTCTTC | CASSVSGGAREQFF
NA | TRBJ1-1 | TRBV7-8 | NA | TGTGCCAGCAGCTTAATTCCCTGGCAGTCGAACACTGAAGCTTTCTTT | CASSLIPWQSNTEAFF
TRBD1 | TRBJ2-2 | TRBV9 | NA | TGTGCCAGCAGCGTAGTGGGACAGTACACCGGGGAGCTGTTTTTT | CASSVVGQYTGELFF
NA | TRBJ1-6 | TRBV28 | NA | TGTGCCAGCACCCCTGGCGGGGCATCCTATAATTCACCCCTCCACTTT | CASTPGGASYNSPLHF
TRBD2 | TRBJ2-3 | TRBV7-8 | many | TGTGCCAGCAGCTGGCAAGCGGGGGGGCAAGATACGCAGTATTTT | CASSWQAGGQDTQYF
TRBD1 | TRBJ1-4 | TRBV6-5 | NA | TGTGCCACCGGGACAGGGGATGAAAATGAAAAACTGTTTTTT | CATGTGDENEKLFF